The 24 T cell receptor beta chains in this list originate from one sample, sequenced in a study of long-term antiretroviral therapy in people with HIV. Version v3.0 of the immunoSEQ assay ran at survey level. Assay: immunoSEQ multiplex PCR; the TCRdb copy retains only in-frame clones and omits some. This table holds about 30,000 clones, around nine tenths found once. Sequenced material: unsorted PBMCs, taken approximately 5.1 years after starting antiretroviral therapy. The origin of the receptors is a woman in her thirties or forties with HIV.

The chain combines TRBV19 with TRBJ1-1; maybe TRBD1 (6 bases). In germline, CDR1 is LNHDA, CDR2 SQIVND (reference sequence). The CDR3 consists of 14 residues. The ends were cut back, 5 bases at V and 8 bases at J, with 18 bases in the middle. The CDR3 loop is CASSPQQGVREAFF. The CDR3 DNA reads TGTGCCAGTAGTCCTCAACAGGGCGTCAGAGAAGCTTTCTTT.

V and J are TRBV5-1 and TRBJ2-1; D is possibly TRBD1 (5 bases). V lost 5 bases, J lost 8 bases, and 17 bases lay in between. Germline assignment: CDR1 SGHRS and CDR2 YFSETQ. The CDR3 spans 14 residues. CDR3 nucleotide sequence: TGCGCCAGCAGGTCGGTGCTAGGGGCCGATGAGCAGTTCTTC. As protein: CASRSVLGADEQFF.

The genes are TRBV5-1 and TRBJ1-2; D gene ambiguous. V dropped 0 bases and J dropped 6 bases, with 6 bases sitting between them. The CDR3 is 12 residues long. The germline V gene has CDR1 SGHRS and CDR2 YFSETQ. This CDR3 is CASSLAGNGYTF. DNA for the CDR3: TGCGCCAGCAGCTTGGCGGGGAATGGCTACACCTTC.

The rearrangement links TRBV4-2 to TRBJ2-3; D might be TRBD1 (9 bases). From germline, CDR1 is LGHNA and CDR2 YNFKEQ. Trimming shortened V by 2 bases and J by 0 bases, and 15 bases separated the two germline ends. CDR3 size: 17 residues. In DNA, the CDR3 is TGTGCCAGCAGCCAACGCGGGGGGACAGGGAGCACAGATACGCAGTATTTT. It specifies CASSQRGGTGSTDTQYF.

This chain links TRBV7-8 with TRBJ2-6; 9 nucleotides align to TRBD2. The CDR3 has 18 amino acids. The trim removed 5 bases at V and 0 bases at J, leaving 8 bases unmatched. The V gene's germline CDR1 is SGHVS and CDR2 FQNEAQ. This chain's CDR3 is CASSPLAGVHSGANVLTF. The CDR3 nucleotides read TGTGCCAGCAGCCCTTTAGCGGGAGTTCACTCTGGGGCCAACGTCCTGACTTTC.

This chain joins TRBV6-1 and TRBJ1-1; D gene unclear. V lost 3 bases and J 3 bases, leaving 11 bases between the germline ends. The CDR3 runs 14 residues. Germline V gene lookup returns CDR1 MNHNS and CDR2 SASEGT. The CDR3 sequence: CASSDSWSDTEAFF. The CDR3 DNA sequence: TGTGCCAGCAGTGATTCGTGGAGCGACACTGAAGCTTTCTTT.

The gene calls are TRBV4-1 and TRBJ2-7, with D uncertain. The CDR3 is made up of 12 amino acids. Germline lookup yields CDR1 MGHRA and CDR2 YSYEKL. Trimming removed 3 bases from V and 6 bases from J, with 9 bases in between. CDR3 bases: TGCGCCAGCAGCCAGGGTAGTTCCGAGCAGTACTTC. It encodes CASSQGSSEQYF.

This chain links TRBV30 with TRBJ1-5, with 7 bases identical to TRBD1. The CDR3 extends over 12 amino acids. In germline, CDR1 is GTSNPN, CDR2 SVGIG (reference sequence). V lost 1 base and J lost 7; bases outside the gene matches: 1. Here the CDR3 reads CAWSAGGQPQHF. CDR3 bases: TGTGCCTGGAGTGCAGGGGGGCAGCCCCAGCATTTT.

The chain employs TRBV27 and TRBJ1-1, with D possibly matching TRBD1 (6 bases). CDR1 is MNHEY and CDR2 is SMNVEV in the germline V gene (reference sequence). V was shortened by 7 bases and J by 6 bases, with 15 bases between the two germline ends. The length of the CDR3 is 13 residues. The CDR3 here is CASIGGAFAEAFF. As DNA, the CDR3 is TGTGCCAGCATAGGGGGGGCGTTTGCTGAAGCTTTCTTT.

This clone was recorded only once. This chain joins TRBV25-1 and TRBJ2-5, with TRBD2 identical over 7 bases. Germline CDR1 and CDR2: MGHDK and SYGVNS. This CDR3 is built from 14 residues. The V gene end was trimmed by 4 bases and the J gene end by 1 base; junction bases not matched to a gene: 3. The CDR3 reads CASSGLAFQETQYF. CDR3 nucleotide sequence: TGTGCCAGCAGTGGACTAGCTTTCCAAGAGACCCAGTACTTC.

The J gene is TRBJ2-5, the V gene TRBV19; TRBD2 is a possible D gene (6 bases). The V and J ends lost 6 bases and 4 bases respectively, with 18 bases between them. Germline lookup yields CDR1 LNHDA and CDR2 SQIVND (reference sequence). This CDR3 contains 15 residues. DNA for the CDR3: TGTGCCAGTAGAAGTGGGAGGTCCCGGGGAGAGACCCAGTACTTC. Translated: CASRSGRSRGETQYF.

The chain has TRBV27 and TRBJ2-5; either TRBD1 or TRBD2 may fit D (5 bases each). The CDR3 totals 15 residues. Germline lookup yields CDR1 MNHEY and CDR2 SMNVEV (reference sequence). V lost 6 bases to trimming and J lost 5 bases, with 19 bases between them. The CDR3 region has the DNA TGTGCCAGCAGCCCCCTTCTCCGGGGCCCGGAGACCCAGTACTTC. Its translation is CASSPLLRGPETQYF.

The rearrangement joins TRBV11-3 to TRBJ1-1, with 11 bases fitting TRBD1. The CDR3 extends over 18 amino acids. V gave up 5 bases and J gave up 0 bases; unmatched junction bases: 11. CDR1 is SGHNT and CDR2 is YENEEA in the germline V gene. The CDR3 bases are TGTGCCAGCAGCCCTTCGGACAGGGGGCGCGGAGTGAACACTGAAGCTTTCTTT. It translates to CASSPSDRGRGVNTEAFF.

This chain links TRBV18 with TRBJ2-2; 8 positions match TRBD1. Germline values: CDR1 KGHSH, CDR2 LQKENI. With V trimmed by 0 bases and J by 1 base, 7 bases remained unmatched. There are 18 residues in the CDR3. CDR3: CASSPPGRGLLNTGELFF. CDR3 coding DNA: TGTGCCAGCTCACCACCGGGCAGGGGGCTCTTGAACACCGGGGAGCTGTTTTTT.

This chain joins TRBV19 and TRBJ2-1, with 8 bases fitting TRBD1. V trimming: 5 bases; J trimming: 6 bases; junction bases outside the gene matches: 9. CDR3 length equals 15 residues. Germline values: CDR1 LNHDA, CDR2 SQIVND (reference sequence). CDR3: CASSRSTGAGNEQFF. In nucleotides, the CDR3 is TGTGCCAGTAGTCGCTCGACAGGGGCCGGCAATGAGCAGTTCTTC.

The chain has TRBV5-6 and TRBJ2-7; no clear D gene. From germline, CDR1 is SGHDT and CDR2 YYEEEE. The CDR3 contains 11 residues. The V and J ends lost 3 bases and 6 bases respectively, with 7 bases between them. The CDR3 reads CASSWQVEQYF. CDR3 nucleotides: TGTGCCAGCAGCTGGCAAGTCGAGCAGTACTTC.

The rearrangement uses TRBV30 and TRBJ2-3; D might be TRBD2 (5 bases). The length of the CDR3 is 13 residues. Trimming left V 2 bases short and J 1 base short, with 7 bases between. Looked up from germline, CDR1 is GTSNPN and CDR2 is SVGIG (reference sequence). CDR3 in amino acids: CAWSPGGTDTQYF. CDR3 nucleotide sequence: TGTGCCTGGAGTCCCGGGGGCACAGATACGCAGTATTTT.

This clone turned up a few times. The CDR3 is CATSRDIGLATNTGELFF. DNA of the CDR3: TGTGCCACCAGCAGAGATATCGGACTAGCGACGAACACCGGGGAGCTGTTTTTT. The chain couples TRBV15 to TRBJ2-2, with 9 bases lining up with TRBD2. The junction had 5 bases not matched to a gene; V was cut back by 0 bases and J by 0 bases. Germline V gives CDR1 LNHNV, CDR2 YYDKDF (reference sequence). The length of the CDR3 is 18 residues.

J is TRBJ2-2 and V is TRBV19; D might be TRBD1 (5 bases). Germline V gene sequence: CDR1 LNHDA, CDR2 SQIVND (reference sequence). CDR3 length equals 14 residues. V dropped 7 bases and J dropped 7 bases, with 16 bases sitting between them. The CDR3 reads CASTGSALNGELFF. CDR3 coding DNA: TGTGCCAGTACAGGGTCTGCCTTGAACGGGGAGCTGTTTTTT. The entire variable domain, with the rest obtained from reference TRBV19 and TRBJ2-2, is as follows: DGGITQSPKYLFRKEGQNVTLSCEQNLNHDAMYWYRQDPGQGLRLIYYSQIVNDFQKGDIAEGYSVSREKKESFPLTVTSAQKNPTAFYLCASTGSALNGELFFGEGSRLTVL.

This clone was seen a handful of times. This chain's CDR3 is CASSIEVYSSGNTIYF. The CDR3 bases are TGCGCCAGCAGCATAGAGGTCTATAGCTCTGGAAACACCATATATTTT. The chain is built from TRBV4-3 and TRBJ1-3; D gene unclear. CDR1 and CDR2 from the germline V gene are LGHNA and YSLEER. V was pared by 5 bases and J by 0 bases, with 14 bases between. The CDR3 has 16 amino acids.

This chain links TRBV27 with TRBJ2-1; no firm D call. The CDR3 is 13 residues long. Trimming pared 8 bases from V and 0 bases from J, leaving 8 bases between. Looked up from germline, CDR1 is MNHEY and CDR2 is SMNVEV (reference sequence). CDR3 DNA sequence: TGTGCCAGCGGGGAAACCTCCTACAATGAGCAGTTCTTC. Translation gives CASGETSYNEQFF.

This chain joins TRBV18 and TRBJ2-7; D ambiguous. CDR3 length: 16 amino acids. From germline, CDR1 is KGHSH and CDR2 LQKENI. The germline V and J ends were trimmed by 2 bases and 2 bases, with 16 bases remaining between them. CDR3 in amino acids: CASSPGPLLKTYEQYF. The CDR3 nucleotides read TGTGCCAGCTCACCAGGTCCCCTGCTCAAAACCTACGAGCAGTACTTC.

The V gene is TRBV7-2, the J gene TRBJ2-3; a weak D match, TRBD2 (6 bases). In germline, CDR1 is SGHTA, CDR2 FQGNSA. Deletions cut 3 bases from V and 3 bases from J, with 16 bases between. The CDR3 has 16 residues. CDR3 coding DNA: TGTGCCAGCAGCTTGGTGACGGGAGCTAGGACAGATACGCAGTATTTT. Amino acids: CASSLVTGARTDTQYF.

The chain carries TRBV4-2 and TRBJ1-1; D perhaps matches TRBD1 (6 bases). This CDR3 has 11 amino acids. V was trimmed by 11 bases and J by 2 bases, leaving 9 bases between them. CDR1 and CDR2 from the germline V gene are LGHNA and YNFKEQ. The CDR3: CASGVNTEAFF. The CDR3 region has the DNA TGTGCCTCAGGGGTCAACACTGAAGCTTTCTTT.